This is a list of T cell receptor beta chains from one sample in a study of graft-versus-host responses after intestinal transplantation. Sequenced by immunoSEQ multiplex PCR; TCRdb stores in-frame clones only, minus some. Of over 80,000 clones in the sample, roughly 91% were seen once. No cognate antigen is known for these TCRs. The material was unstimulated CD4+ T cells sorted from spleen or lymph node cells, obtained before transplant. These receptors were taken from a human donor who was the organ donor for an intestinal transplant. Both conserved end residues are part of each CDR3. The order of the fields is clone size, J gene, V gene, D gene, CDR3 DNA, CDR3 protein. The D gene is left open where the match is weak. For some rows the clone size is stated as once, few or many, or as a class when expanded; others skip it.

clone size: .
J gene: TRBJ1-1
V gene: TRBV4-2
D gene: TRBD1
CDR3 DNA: TGTGCCAGCAGCCGGACAGGGGACACTGAAGCTTTCTTT
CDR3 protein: CASSRTGDTEAFF

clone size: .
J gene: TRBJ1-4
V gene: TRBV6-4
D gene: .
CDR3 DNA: TGTGCCAGCAGTGACCCCTACGAGGCTAATGAAAAACTGTTTTTT
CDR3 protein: CASSDPYEANEKLFF

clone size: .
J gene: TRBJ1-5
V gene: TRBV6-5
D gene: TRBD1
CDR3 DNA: TGTGCCAGCAGGACAGGGGATCAGCCCCAGCATTTT
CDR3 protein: CASRTGDQPQHF

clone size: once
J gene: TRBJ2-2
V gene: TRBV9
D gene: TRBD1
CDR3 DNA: TGTGCCAGCAGCGTCCGGGACAGGCCCCCCGGGGAGCTGTTTTTT
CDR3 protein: CASSVRDRPPGELFF

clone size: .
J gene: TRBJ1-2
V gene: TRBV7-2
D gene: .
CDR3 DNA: TGTGCCAGCAGCTCCATCCTAAGGGACATCTTGAATAACTATGGCTACACCTTC
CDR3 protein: CASSSILRDILNNYGYTF

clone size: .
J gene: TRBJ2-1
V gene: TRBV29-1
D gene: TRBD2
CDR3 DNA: TGCAGCGTTGTCTCTAGCGGGGGTGGTGTGTACAATGAGCAGTTCTTC
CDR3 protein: CSVVSSGGGVYNEQFF

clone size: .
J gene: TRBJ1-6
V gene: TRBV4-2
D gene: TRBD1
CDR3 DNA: TGTGCCAGCAGCCAAATTGGACAGGGCGATTTTAATTCACCCCTCCACTTT
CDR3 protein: CASSQIGQGDFNSPLHF

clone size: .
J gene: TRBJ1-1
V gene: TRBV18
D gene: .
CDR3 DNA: TGTGCCAGCTCACCCCTGGGACATCCGAACACTGAAGCTTTCTTT
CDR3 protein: CASSPLGHPNTEAFF

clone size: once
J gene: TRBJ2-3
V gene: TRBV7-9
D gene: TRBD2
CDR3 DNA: TGTGCCAGCAGCCGACGGGGGGGGGACATTTTGCCAGATACGCAGTATTTT
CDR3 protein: CASSRRGGDILPDTQYF

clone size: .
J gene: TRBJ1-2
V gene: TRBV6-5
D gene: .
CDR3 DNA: TGTGCCAGCAGTTACGCTAGACTGCCTAACTATGGCTACACCTTC
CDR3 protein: CASSYARLPNYGYTF

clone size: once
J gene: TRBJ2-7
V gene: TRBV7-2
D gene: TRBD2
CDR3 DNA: TGTGCCAGCAGCTTAGACCGGGGGGACTCCTACGAGCAGTACTTC
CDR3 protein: CASSLDRGDSYEQYF

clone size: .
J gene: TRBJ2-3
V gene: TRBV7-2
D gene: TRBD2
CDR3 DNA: TGTGCCAGCAGCCTCCGACTAGCGGGGCATCCAGATACGCAGTATTTT
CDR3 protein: CASSLRLAGHPDTQYF

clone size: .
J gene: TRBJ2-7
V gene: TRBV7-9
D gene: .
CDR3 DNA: TGTACCAGCAGCGCCTCCCTACAGGGCACCTACGAGCAGTACTTC
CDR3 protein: CTSSASLQGTYEQYF

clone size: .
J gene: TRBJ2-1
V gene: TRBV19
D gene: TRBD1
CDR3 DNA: TGTGCCAGTAGTAAGTTCAGGACAGGGGGCTCCTACAATGAGCAGTTCTTC
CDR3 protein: CASSKFRTGGSYNEQFF

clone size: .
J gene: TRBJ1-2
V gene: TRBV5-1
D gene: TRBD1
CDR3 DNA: TGCGCCAGCAGCCTCTGGACAGGACCCGTATTTACCTATGGCTACACCTTC
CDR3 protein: CASSLWTGPVFTYGYTF

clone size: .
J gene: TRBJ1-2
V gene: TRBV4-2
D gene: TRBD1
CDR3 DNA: TGTGCCAGCAGCCCGACAGGGGGCTATGGCTACACCTTC
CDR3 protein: CASSPTGGYGYTF

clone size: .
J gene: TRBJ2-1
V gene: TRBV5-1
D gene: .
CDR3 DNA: TGCGCCAGCAACCCTTTAGCGGACTCCTACAATGAGCAGTTCTTC
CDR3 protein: CASNPLADSYNEQFF

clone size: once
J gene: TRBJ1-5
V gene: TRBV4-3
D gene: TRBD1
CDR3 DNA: TGCGCCAGCAGCCCGCTGACAGGGACGGATCAGCCCCAGCATTTT
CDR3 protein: CASSPLTGTDQPQHF

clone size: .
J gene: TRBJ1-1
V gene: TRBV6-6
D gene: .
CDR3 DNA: TGTGCCAGCAGTTTTAGAGGGATTACTGAAGCTTTCTTT
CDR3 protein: CASSFRGITEAFF

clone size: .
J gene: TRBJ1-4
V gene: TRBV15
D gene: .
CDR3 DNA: TGTGCCACCCAGGGGCTGGGGCATGAAAAACTGTTTTTT
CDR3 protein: CATQGLGHEKLFF

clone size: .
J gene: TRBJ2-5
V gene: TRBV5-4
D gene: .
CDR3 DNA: TGTGCCAGCAGCACCCTGACAGGTGGGACCCAGTACTTC
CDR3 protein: CASSTLTGGTQYF

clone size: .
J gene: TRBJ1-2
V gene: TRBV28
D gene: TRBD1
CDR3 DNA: TGTGCCAGCAGTATCGGGGACAGGGTCCTGAACTATGGCTACACCTTC
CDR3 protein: CASSIGDRVLNYGYTF

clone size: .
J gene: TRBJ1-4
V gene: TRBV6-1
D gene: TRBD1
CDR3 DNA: TGTGCCAGCAGACCCGGACAGGGAAGGAATGAAAAACTGTTTTTT
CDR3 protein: CASRPGQGRNEKLFF

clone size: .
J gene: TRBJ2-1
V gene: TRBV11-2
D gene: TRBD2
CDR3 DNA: TGTGCCAGCAGCACACTAGCGGGGGGCACCTATGAGCAGTTCTTC
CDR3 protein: CASSTLAGGTYEQFF

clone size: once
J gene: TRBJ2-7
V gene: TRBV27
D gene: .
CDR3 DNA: TGTGCCAGCAGTTTCCGGGACTTATTATCCTACGAGCAGTACTTC
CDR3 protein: CASSFRDLLSYEQYF

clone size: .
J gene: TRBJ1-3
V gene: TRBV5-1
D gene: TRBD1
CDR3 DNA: TGCGCCAGCAGCGGAGGACCGCCTTCGGACAGGGGCGGCCTCTCTGGAAACACCATATATTTT
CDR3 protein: CASSGGPPSDRGGLSGNTIYF

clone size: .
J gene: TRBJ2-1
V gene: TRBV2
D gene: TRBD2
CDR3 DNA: TGTGCCAGCAGTGCCACTAGCGGGGGATCCTACAATGAGCAGTTCTTC
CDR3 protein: CASSATSGGSYNEQFF

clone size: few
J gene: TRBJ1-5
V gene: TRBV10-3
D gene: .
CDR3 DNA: TGTGCCATCAGTGAGGGCATTGGAGGGGGCAATCAGCCCCAGCATTTT
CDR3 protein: CAISEGIGGGNQPQHF

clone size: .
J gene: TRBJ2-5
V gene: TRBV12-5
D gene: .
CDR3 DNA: TGTGCTAGTGGTCCCGGGAGATGGGAGGAGACCCAGTACTTC
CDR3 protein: CASGPGRWEETQYF

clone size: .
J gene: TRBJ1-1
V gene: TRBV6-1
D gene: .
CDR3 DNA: TGTGCCAGCAGTGTGCAGGGTGGGTCTGAAGCTTTCTTT
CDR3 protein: CASSVQGGSEAFF

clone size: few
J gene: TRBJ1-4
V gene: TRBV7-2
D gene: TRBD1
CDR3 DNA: TGTGCCAGCAGCTCTACAGGGGTTAATGAAAAACTGTTTTTT
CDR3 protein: CASSSTGVNEKLFF

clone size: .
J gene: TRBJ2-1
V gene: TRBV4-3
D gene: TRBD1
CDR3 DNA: TGCGCCAGCAGCCAAGTATGGGACAGGGGGCACAATGAGCAGTTCTTC
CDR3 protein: CASSQVWDRGHNEQFF

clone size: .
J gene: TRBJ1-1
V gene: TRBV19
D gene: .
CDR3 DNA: TGTGCCAGTAGTCCAATCTTTAGGAACACTGAAGCTTTCTTT
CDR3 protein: CASSPIFRNTEAFF

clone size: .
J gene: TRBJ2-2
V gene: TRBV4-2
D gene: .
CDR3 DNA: TGTGCCAGCAGCCGACTTCCCGGGGAGCTGTTTTTT
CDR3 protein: CASSRLPGELFF

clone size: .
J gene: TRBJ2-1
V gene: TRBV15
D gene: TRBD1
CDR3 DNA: TGTGCCACCAGCACGTTTATCGGGACAGTCTACAATGAGCAGTTCTTC
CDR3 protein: CATSTFIGTVYNEQFF

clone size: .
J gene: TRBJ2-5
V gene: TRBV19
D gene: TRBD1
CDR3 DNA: TGTGCCAGTAGTAGGACAGGGATCCAAGAGACCCAGTACTTC
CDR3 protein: CASSRTGIQETQYF

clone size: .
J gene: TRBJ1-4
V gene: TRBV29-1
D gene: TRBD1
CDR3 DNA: TGCAGCGCCAATTACAGGGGGCATACCAATGAAAAACTGTTTTTT
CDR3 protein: CSANYRGHTNEKLFF

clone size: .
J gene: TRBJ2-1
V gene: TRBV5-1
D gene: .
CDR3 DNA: TGCGCCAGCAGCTTACAGGTAAACAATGAGCAGTTCTTC
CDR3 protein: CASSLQVNNEQFF

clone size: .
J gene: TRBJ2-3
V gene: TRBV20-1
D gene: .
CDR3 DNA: TGCAGTGCCCAGGGGTCCGATACGCAGTATTTT
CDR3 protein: CSAQGSDTQYF

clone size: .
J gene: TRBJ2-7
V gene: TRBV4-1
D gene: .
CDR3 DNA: TGCGCCAGCAGCCAAGGACTCGGGACTGTAGCTTACGAGCAGTACTTC
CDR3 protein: CASSQGLGTVAYEQYF

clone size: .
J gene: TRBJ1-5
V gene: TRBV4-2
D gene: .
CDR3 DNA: TGTGCCAGCAGCCAAGATCCACGAGACAATAATCAGCCCCAGCATTTT
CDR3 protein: CASSQDPRDNNQPQHF

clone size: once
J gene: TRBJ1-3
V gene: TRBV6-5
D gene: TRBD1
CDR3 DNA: TGTGCCACGAGGGACCCGGGACAGGGGAAAAACACCATATATTTT
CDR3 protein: CATRDPGQGKNTIYF

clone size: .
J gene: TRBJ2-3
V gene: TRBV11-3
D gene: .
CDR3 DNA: TGTGCCAGGGGGGTTACGGGGGGCCCCCCGGATACGCAGTATTTT
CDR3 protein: CARGVTGGPPDTQYF

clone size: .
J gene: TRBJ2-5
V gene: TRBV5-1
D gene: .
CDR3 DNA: TGCGCCAGCAGCTTGGCCGATCTAACGGGGAAGCAGTACTTC
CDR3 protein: CASSLADLTGKQYF

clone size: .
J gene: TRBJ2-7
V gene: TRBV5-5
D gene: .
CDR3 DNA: TGTGCCAGCAGCTTAACAGGGTTAGCCTACGAGCAGTACTTC
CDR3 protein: CASSLTGLAYEQYF

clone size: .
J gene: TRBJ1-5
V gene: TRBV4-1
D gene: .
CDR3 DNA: TGCGCCAGCAGCCAAGGAACAGGGAGCAATCAGCCCCAGCATTTT
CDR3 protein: CASSQGTGSNQPQHF

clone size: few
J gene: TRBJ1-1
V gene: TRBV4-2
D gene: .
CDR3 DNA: TGTGCCAGCAGCCAAGTTTGGCAGGGCACTGAAGCTTTCTTT
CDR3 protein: CASSQVWQGTEAFF

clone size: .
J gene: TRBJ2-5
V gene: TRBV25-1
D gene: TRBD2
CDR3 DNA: TGTGCCAGCCGCCAAGCGGGGGTGGAGACCCAGTACTTC
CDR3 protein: CASRQAGVETQYF

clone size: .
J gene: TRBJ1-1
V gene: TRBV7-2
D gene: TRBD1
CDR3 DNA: TGTGCCAGCAGCTTAGGGACAGGCACTGAAGCTTTCTTT
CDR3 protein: CASSLGTGTEAFF

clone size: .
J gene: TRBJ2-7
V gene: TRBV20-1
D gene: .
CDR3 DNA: TGCAGTGCTAGATGGGGCAACGAGCAGTACTTC
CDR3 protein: CSARWGNEQYF

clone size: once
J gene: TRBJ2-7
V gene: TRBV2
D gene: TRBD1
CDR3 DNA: TGTGCCAGCAGTCGAGAGGGACAGGCGATGTACGAGCAGTACTTC
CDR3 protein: CASSREGQAMYEQYF

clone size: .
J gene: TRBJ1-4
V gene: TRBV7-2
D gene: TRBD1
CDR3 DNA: TGTGCCAGCAGCTCACGTTGGAGGGACAGGAATGAAAAACTGTTTTTT
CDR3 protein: CASSSRWRDRNEKLFF

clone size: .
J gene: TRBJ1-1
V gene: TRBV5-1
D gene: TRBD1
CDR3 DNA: TGCGCCAGCAGCTCCACAGGGGTGAACACTGAAGCTTTCTTT
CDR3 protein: CASSSTGVNTEAFF

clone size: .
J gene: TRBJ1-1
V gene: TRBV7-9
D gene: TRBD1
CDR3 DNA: TGTGCCAGCAGCTTCGACAGGGCTGAAGCTTTCTTT
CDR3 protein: CASSFDRAEAFF

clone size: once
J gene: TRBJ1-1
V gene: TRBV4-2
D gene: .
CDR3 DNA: TGTGCCAGCAGCTTCCGGGACGGGGGGGATGTGAACACTGAAGCTTTCTTT
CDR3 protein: CASSFRDGGDVNTEAFF

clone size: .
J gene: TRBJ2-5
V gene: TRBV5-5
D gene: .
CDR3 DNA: TGTGCCAGCAGTATGGCCGGGGAGACCCAGTACTTC
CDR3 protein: CASSMAGETQYF

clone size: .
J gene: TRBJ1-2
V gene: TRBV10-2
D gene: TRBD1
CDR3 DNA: TGCGCCAGCAGTGAGCCACGGCCGAGGGGGCGGTCTGGAGGGAGCTATGGCTACACCTTC
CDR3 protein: CASSEPRPRGRSGGSYGYTF

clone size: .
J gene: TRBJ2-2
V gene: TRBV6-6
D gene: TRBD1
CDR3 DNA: TGTGCCAGCAGACCGGGACAGAGATACACCGGGGAGCTGTTTTTT
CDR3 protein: CASRPGQRYTGELFF

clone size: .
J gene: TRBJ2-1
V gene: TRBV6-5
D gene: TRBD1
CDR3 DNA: TGTGCCAGCAGTTACTCGACCACAGGGGATTACAATGAGCAGTTCTTC
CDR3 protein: CASSYSTTGDYNEQFF